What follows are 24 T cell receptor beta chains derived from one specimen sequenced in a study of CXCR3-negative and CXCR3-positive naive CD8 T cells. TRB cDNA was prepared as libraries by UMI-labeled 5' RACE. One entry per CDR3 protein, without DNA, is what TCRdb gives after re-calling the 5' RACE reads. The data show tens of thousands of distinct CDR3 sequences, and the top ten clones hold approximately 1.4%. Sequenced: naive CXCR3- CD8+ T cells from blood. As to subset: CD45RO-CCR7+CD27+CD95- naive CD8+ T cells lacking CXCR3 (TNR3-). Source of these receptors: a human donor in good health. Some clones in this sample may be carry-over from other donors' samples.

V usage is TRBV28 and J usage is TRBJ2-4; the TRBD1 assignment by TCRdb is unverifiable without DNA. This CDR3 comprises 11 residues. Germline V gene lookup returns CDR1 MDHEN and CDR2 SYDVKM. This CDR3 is CASSWGSIQYF.

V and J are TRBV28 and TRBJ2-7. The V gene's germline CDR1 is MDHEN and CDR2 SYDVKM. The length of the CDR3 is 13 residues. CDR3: CASSLIGTSEQYF.

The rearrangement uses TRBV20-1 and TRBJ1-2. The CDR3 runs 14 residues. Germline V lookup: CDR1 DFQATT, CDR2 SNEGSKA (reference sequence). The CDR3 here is CSAHLGQTHYGYTF.

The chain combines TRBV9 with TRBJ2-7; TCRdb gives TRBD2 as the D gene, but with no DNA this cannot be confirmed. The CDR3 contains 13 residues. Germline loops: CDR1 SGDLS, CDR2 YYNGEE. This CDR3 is CASSVAERAEQYF.

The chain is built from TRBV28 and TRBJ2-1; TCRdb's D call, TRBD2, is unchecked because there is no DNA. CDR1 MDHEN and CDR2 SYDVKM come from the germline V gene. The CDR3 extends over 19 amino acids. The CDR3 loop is CASSLGPGTSGPAWDEQFF. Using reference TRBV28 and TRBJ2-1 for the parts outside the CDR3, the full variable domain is DVKVTQSSRYLVKRTGEKVFLECVQDMDHENMFWYRQDPGLGLRLIYFSYDVKMKEKGDIPEGYSVSREKKERFSLILESASTNQTSMYLCASSLGPGTSGPAWDEQFFGPGTRLTVL.

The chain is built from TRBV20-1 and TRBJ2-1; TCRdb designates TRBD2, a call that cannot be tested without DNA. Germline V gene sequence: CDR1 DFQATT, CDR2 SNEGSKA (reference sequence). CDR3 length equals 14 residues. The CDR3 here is CSGPWRGGSNEQFF.

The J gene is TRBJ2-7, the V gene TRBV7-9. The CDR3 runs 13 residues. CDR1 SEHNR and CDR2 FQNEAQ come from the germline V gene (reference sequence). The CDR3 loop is CASSFGTTYEQYF.

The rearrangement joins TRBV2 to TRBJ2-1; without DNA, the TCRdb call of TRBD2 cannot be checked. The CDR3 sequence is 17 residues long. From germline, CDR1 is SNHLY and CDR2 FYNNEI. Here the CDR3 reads CASLRFDGTSDTHEQFF.

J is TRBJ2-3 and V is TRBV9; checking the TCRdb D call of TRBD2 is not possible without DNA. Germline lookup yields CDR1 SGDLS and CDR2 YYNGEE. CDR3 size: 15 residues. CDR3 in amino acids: CASSVGLADTDTQYF.

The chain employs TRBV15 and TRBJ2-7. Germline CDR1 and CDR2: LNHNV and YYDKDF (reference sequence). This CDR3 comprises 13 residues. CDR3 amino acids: CATSSERFNEQYF.

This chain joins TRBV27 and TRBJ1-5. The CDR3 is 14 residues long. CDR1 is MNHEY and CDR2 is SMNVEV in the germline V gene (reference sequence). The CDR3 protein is CASRSLEGNQPQHF.

CDR3 loop: CSGAGRENGELFF. The genes are TRBV29-1 and TRBJ2-2; no DNA is available, so the TRBD2 call from TCRdb remains unchecked. The CDR3 has 13 residues. Germline CDR1 SQVTM, CDR2 ANQGSEA.

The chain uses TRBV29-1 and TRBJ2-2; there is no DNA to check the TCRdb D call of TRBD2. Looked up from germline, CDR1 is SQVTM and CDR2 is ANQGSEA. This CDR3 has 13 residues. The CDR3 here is CSVEGSNTGELFF.

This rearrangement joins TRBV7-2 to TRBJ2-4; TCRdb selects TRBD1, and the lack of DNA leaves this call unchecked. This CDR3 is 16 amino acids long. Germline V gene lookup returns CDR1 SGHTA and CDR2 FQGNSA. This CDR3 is CASSFSLGEGLNIQYF.

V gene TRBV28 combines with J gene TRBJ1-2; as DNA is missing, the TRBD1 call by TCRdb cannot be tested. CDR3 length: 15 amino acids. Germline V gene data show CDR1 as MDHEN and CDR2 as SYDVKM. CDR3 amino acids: CASSLGPTGSYGYTF.

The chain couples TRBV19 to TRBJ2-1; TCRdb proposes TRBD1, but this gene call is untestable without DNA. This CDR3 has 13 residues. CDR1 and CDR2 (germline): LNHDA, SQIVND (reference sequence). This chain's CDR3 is CAAGRELYNEQFF. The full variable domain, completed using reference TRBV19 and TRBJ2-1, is DGGITQSPKYLFRKEGQNVTLSCEQNLNHDAMYWYRQDPGQGLRLIYYSQIVNDFQKGDIAEGYSVSREKKESFPLTVTSAQKNPTAFYLCAAGRELYNEQFFGPGTRLTVL.

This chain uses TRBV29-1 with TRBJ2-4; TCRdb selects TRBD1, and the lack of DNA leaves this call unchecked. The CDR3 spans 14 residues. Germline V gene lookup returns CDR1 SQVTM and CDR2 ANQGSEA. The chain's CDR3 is CSARQGATKNIQYF.

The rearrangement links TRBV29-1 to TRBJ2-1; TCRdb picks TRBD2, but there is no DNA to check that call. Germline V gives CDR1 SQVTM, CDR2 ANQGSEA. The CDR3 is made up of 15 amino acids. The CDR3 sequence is CSVEELAGVRNEQFF.

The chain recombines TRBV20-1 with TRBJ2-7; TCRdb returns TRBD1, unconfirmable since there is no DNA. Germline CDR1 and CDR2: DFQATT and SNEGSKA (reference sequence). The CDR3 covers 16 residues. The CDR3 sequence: CSARDGEGTGVFEQYF.

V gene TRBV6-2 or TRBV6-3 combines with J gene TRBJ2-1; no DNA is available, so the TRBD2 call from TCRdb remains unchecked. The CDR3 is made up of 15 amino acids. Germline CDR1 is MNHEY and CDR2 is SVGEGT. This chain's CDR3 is CASSYRGTFYNEQFF.

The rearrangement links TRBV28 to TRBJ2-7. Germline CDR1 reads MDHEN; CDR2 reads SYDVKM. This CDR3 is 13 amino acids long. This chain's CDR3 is CASSLTVSYEQYF. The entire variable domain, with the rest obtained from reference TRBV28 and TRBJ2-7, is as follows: DVKVTQSSRYLVKRTGEKVFLECVQDMDHENMFWYRQDPGLGLRLIYFSYDVKMKEKGDIPEGYSVSREKKERFSLILESASTNQTSMYLCASSLTVSYEQYFGPGTRLTVT.

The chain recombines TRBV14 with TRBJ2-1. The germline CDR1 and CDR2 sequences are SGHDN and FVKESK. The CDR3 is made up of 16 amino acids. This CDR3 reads CASSQEWASAYNEQFF.

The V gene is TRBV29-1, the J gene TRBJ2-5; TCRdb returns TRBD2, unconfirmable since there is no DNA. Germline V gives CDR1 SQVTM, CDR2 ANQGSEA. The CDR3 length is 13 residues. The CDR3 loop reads CSAGRENQETQYF.

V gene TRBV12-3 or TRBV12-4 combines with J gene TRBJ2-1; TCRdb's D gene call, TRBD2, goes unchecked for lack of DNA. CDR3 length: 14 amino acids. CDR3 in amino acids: CASSRTSGSNEQFF.